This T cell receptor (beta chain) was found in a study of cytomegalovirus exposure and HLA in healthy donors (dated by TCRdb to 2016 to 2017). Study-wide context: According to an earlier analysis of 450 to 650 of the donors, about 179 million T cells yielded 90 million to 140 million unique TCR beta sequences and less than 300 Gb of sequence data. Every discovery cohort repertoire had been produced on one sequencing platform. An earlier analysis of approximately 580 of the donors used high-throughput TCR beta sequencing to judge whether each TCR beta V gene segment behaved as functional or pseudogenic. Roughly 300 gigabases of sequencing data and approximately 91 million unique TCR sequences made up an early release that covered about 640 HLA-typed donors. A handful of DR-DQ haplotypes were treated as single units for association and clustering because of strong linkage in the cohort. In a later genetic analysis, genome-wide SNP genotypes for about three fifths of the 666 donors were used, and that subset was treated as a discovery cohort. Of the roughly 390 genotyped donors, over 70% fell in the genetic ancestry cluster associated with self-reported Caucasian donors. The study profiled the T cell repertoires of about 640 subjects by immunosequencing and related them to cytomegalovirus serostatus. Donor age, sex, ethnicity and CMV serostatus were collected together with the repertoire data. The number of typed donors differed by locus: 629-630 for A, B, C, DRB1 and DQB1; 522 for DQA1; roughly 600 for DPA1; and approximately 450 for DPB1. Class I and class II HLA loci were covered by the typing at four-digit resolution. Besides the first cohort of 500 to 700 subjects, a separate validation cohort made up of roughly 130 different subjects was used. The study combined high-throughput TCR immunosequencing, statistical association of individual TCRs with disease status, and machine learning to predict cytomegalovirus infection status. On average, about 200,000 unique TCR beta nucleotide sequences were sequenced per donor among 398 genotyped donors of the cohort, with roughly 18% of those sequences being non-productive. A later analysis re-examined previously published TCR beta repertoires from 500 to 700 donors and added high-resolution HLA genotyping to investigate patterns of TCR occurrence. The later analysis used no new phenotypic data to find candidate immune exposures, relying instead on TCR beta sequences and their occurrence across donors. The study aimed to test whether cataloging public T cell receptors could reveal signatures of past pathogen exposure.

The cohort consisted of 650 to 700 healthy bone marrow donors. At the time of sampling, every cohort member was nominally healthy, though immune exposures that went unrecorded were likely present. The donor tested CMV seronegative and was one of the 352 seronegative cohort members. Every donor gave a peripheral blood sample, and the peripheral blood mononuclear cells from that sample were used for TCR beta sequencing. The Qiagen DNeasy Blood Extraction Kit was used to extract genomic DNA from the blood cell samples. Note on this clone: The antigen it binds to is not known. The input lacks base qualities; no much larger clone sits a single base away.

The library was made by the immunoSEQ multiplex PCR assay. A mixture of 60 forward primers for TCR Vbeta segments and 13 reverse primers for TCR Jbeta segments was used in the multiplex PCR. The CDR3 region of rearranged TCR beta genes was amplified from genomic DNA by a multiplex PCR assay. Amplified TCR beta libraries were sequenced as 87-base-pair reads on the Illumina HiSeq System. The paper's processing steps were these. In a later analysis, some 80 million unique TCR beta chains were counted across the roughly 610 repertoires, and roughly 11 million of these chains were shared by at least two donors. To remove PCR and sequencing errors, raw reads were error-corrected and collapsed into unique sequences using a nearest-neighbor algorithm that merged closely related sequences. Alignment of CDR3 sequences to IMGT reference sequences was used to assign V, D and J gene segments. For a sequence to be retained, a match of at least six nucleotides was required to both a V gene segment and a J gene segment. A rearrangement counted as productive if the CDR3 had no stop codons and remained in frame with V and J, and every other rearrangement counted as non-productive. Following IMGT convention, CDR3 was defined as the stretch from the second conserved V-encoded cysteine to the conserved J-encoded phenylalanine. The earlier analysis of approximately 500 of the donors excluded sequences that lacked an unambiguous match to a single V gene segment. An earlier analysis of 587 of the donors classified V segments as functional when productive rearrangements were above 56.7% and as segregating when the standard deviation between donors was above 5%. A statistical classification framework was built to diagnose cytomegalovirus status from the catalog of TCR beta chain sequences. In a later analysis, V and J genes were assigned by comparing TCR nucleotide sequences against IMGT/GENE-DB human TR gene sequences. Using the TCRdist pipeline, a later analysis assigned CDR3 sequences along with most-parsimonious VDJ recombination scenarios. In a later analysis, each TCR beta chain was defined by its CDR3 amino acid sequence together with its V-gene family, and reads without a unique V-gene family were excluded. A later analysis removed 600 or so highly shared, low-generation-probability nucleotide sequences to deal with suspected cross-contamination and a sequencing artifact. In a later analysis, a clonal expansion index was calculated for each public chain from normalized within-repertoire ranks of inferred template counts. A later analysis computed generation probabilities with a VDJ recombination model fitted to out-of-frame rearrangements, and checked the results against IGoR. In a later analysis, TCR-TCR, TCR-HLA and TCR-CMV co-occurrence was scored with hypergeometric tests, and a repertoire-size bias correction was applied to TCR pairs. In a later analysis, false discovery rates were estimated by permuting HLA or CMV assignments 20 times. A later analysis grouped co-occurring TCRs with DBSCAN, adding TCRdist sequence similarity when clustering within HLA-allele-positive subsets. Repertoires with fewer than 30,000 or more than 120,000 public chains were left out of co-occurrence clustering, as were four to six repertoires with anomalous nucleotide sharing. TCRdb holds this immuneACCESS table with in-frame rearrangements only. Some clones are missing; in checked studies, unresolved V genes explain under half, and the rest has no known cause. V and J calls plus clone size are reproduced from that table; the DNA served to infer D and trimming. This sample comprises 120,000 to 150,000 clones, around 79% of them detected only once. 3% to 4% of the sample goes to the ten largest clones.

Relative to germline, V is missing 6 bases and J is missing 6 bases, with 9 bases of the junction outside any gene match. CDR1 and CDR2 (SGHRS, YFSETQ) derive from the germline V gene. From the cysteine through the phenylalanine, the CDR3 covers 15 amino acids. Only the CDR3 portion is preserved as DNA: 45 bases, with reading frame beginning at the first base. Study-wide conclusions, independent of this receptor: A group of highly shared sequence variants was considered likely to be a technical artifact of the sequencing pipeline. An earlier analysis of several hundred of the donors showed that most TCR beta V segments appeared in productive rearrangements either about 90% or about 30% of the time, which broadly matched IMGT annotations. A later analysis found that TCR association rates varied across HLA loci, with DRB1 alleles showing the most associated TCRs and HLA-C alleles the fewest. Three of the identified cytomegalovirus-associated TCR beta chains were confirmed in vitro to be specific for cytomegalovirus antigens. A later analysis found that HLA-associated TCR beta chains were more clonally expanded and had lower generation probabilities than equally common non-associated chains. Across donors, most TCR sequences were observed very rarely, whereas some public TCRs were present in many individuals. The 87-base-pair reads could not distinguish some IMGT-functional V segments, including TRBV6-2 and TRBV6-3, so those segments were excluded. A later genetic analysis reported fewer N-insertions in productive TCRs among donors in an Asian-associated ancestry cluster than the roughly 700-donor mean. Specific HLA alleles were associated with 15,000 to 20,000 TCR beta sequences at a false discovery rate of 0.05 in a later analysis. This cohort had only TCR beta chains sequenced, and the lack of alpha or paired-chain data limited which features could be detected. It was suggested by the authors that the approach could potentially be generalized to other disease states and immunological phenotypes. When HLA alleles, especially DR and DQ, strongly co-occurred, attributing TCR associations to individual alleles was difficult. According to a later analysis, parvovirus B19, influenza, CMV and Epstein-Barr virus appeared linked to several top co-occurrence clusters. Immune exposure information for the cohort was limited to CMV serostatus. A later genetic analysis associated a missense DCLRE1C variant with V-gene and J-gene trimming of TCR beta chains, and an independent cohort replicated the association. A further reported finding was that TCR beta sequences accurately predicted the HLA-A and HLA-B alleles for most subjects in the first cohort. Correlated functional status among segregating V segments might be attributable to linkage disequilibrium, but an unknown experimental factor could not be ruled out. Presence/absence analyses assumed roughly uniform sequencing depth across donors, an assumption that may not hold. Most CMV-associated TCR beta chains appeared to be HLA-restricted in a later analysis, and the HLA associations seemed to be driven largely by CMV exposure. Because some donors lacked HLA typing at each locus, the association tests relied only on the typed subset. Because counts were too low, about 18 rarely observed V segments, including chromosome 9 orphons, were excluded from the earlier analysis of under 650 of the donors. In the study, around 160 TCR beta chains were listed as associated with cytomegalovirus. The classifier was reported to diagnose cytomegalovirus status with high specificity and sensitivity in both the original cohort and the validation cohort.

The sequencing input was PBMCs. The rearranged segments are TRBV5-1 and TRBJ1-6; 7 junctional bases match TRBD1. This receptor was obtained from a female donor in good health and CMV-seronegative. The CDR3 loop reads CASKVARGTNSPLHF. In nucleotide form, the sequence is TGCGCCAGCAAAGTCGCCAGGGGGACTAATTCACCCCTCCACTTT.